Below, 24 T cell receptor beta chains from the same sample are listed, as sequenced in a study of CD4 T cells in relation to SARS-CoV-2 and coronaviruses. Here immunoSEQ multiplex PCR was the method, and the copy in TCRdb shows in-frame clones only, minus some. The sample lists just over 25,000 clones, about 75% seen once, with 13% in the top ten. No antigen has been assigned to these receptors. CD4+ T cells from unexposed donors were obtained before the COVID-19 pandemic (2011-2018). The cells were cultured for about ten days before CD4+ T cells were isolated. Input material: CD4+ T cells from PBMCs, cultured in vitro. Receptors originate from a human donor in good health.

This sequence joins TRBV25-1 and TRBJ1-1; D gene ambiguous. Trimming cost V 0 bases and J 1 base, with 3 bases left between them. From germline, CDR1 is MGHDK and CDR2 SYGVNS. The CDR3 is made up of 13 amino acids. The CDR3 here is CASSEYGNTEAFF. In DNA, the CDR3 is TGTGCCAGCAGTGAATACGGGAACACTGAAGCTTTCTTT.

In its sample, this clone was seen a few times. The V and J genes are TRBV7-9 and TRBJ2-1; the match to TRBD2 covers 10 bases. Unmatched junction bases numbered 8, after V lost 3 bases and J lost 3 bases. The CDR3 covers 17 residues. Germline CDR1 is SEHNR and CDR2 is FQNEAQ (reference sequence). The CDR3 DNA is TGTGCCAGCAGCTTTTACTCCGGGACTAGCGTCTACAATGAGCAGTTCTTC. This codes for CASSFYSGTSVYNEQFF.

V gene TRBV30 combines with J gene TRBJ2-1; possibly TRBD1 for D (5 bases). V was shortened by 3 bases and J by 8 bases, with 17 bases between the two germline ends. This CDR3 has 14 residues. Germline V gene sequence: CDR1 GTSNPN, CDR2 SVGIG (reference sequence). As DNA, the CDR3 is TGTGCCTGGAGGGACAAGCCTTTAGACCATGAGCAGTTCTTC. It is translated as CAWRDKPLDHEQFF.

CDR3 nucleotides: TGCGCCAGCAGCTTCATAGATTCCGGGGAGCTGTTTTTT. Encoded protein: CASSFIDSGELFF. V is TRBV5-1 and J is TRBJ2-2; unclear D gene. Trimming removed 2 bases at V and 6 bases at J, with 8 bases between. The CDR3 length is 13 residues. Germline V gene data show CDR1 as SGHRS and CDR2 as YFSETQ.

The chain recombines TRBV2 with TRBJ1-2; D is unresolved. The CDR3 covers 14 residues. V was pared by 3 bases and J by 6 bases, with 14 bases between. Germline CDR1 is SNHLY and CDR2 is FYNNEI. The CDR3 coding sequence is TGTGCCAGCAGTGATAGTGGCGGGGTGGATGGCTACACCTTC. Protein: CASSDSGGVDGYTF.

V usage is TRBV6-4 and J usage is TRBJ1-5; D remains ambiguous. The CDR3 is 13 residues long. Germline CDR1 MRHNA, CDR2 SNTAGT. Trimming shortened V by 4 bases and J by 6 bases, and 10 bases separated the two germline ends. CDR3 region: CASSVWGGQPQHF. For the CDR3, the DNA is TGTGCCAGCAGTGTTTGGGGAGGTCAGCCCCAGCATTTT.

This clone showed up just once. The CDR3 loop is CASSERQEKDTQYF. CDR3 in DNA: TGTGCCAGCAGTGAGCGTCAAGAGAAGGATACGCAGTATTTT. The genes are TRBV25-1 and TRBJ2-3; the D is unclear. Germline CDR1 MGHDK, CDR2 SYGVNS. V lost 3 bases and J 6 bases, leaving 13 bases between the germline ends. The CDR3 consists of 14 residues.

This clone was detected a few times. The V call is TRBV12-3 or TRBV12-4, the J call TRBJ1-2, with D uncertain. V was pared by 3 bases and J by 5 bases, with 7 bases between. The CDR3 length is 12 residues. The CDR3 region is CASSFVSYGYTF. CDR3 sequence (DNA): TGTGCCAGCAGTTTTGTCAGTTATGGCTACACCTTC.

The V gene is TRBV5-5, the J gene TRBJ2-5, with D perhaps matching TRBD1 (6 bases). This CDR3 is built from 15 residues. The germline CDR1 and CDR2 sequences are SGHKS and YYEKEE (reference sequence). V lost 3 bases and J 2 bases, leaving 14 bases between the germline ends. CDR3 sequence (DNA): TGTGCCAGCAGCTCGCAAACGACAGGTCAAGAGACCCAGTACTTC. Translating gives CASSSQTTGQETQYF.

This chain joins TRBV24-1 and TRBJ2-2; D might be TRBD2 (5 bases). The CDR3 loop spans 13 amino acids. Germline CDR1 reads KGHDR; CDR2 reads SFDVKD. Trimming pared 6 bases from V and 4 bases from J, leaving 8 bases between. CDR3 sequence: CATSPSGTGELFF. The CDR3 DNA sequence: TGTGCCACCAGTCCCAGCGGCACCGGGGAGCTGTTTTTT.

This clone was seen a few times. The gene calls are TRBV4-1 and TRBJ2-2; possibly TRBD2 for D (5 bases). The CDR3 covers 14 residues. Germline-derived CDR1 and CDR2 are MGHRA and YSYEKL. Trimming took off 8 bases at V and 0 bases at J, with 10 bases between the two ends. In DNA form, the CDR3 reads TGCGCCAGCCGCATCGGGGCGAACACCGGGGAGCTGTTTTTT. This gives the protein CASRIGANTGELFF.

V and J are TRBV11-1 and TRBJ2-2; D is ambiguous. Germline V gene data show CDR1 as SGHAT and CDR2 as FQDESV (reference sequence). The CDR3 length is 13 residues. The germline V and J ends were trimmed by 1 base and 10 bases, with 10 bases remaining between them. Here the CDR3 DNA reads TGTGCCAGCAGCTTAGGACTTCAAAAGGAGCTGTTTTTT. The encoded protein is CASSLGLQKELFF.

The rearrangement uses TRBV2 and TRBJ2-3; maybe TRBD2 (6 bases). There are 19 residues in the CDR3. Germline-derived CDR1 and CDR2 are SNHLY and FYNNEI. The V and J ends lost 0 bases and 0 bases respectively, with 19 bases between them. The CDR3 reads CASSEAGGAGTGSTDTQYF. CDR3 nucleotide sequence: TGTGCCAGCAGTGAAGCTGGAGGGGCCGGGACGGGCAGCACAGATACGCAGTATTTT.

The rearrangement joins TRBV15 to TRBJ1-5; 7 positions match TRBD1. Looked up from germline, CDR1 is LNHNV and CDR2 is YYDKDF (reference sequence). The V segment lost 1 base and the J segment 5 bases; nucleotides outside the gene matches: 5. The CDR3 consists of 15 residues. CDR3 DNA sequence: TGTGCCACCAGCAGAGGCAGGGGGATTGATCAGCCCCAGCATTTT. It translates to CATSRGRGIDQPQHF.

This chain uses TRBV14 with TRBJ2-1; 8 bases agree with TRBD2. The CDR3 length is 16 residues. V was clipped by 4 bases and J by 7 bases; unmatched bases: 12. Germline V gene sequence: CDR1 SGHDN, CDR2 FVKESK. The CDR3 loop is CASSLRREAFGNEQFF. The CDR3 region has the DNA TGTGCCAGCAGCCTAAGGCGGGAGGCGTTTGGGAATGAGCAGTTCTTC.

This chain connects TRBV30 to TRBJ1-3; D is undetermined. The CDR3 loop spans 15 amino acids. The V and J ends lost 7 bases and 0 bases respectively, with 16 bases between them. In germline, CDR1 is GTSNPN, CDR2 SVGIG (reference sequence). CDR3 loop: CASSPRASSGNTIYF. CDR3 DNA: TGTGCCTCCTCTCCAAGGGCGAGCTCTGGAAACACCATATATTTT.

This clone has just a few counts. V gene TRBV29-1 combines with J gene TRBJ2-7; D may be TRBD2 (5 bases). CDR3 length equals 12 residues. Trimming took off 4 bases at V and 6 bases at J, with 13 bases between the two ends. CDR1 SQVTM and CDR2 ANQGSEA come from the germline V gene. CDR3 nucleotides: TGCAGCGTTGCTCGGGAAAGTGGCGAGCAGTACTTC. Translating gives CSVARESGEQYF.

With respect to this clone: One junction end does not reproduce the germline sequence, and a read error may be involved. The chain joins TRBV5-4 to TRBJ2-1, with D tentatively TRBD2 (5 bases). CDR3 length: 14 residues. In germline, CDR1 is SGHNT, CDR2 YYREEE (reference sequence). The CDR3 loop is CASSLDWPKTQQFF. For the CDR3, the DNA is TGTGCCAGCAGTTTGGACTGGCCCAAAACCCAGCAGTTCTTC.

The chain recombines TRBV10-3 with TRBJ2-2; D not certain. The germline V gene has CDR1 ENHRY and CDR2 SYGVKD. The CDR3 consists of 14 residues. Between the trimmed V and J ends, which lost 6 bases and 8 bases, there was a span of 16 bases. The CDR3 is CAIRSDGPRGELFF. CDR3 coding DNA: TGTGCCATCAGGTCCGACGGGCCCAGGGGGGAGCTGTTTTTT.

This chain connects TRBV7-2 to TRBJ2-4; the match to TRBD2 covers 7 bases. Germline V lookup: CDR1 SGHTA, CDR2 FQGNSA. Germline trimming cut 0 bases from V and 2 bases from J; bases unmatched to any gene: 4. The CDR3 runs 16 residues. The CDR3 DNA sequence: TGTGCCAGCAGCTTAGCGGGGGGACTAACCAAAAACATTCAGTACTTC. Translated, it gives CASSLAGGLTKNIQYF. Combining the CDR3 with reference TRBV7-2 and TRBJ2-4 gives the whole variable domain GAGVSQSPSNKVTEKGKDVELRCDPISGHTALYWYRQSLGQGLEFLIYFQGNSAPDKSGLPSDRFSAERTGGSVSTLTIQRTQQEDSAVYLCASSLAGGLTKNIQYFGAGTRLSVL.

This clone was found once. V usage is TRBV6-1 and J usage is TRBJ1-1; D gene unclear. Trimming took off 0 bases at V and 4 bases at J, with 21 bases between the two ends. Germline CDR1 MNHNS, CDR2 SASEGT. This CDR3 is built from 18 residues. The CDR3: CASSEAGRRRLGITEAFF. For the CDR3, the DNA is TGTGCCAGCAGTGAAGCAGGACGTCGACGTTTGGGAATCACTGAAGCTTTCTTT.

The rearrangement links TRBV7-6 to TRBJ2-3; D not resolved. In germline, CDR1 is SGHVS, CDR2 FNYEAQ. Trimming took off 2 bases at V and 5 bases at J, with 5 bases between the two ends. The CDR3 contains 12 residues. CDR3 DNA sequence: TGTGCCAGCAGCTTACCCCAAGATACGCAGTATTTT. Translation gives CASSLPQDTQYF.

The chain links TRBV7-3 to TRBJ1-1; 8 bases are shared with TRBD1. Trimming took 5 bases from V and 4 from J; bases not matched to a gene: 6. CDR3 length: 14 amino acids. The germline V gene has CDR1 SGHTA and CDR2 FQGTGA. As DNA, the CDR3 is TGTGCCAGCAGCACCACAGGGGGAGGCACTGAAGCTTTCTTT. It yields the protein CASSTTGGGTEAFF.

V is TRBV7-8 and J is TRBJ2-5, with 15 bases aligning to TRBD2. Trimming cost V 1 base and J 1 base; bases outside gene matches: 4. There are 18 residues in the CDR3. The germline CDR1 and CDR2 sequences are SGHVS and FQNEAQ. The CDR3, as DNA: TGTGCCAGCAGCTTAGTGGGACTAGCGGGGGGCATCCAAGAGACCCAGTACTTC. Translated: CASSLVGLAGGIQETQYF. The full variable domain, in which reference TRBV7-8 and TRBJ2-5 provide the parts outside the CDR3, is GAGVSQSPRYKVAKRGQDVALRCDPISGHVSLFWYQQALGQGPEFLTYFQNEAQLDKSGLPSDRFFAERPEGSVSTLKIQRTQQEDSAVYLCASSLVGLAGGIQETQYFGPGTRLLVL.